This T cell receptor beta chain was identified during a study of a mutant IDH1 vaccine in newly diagnosed glioma. Study-wide findings and caveats: Pseudoprogression appeared unlinked to shifts in leading peripheral T cell clonotypes.

In its sample, this clone was seen a few times. The antigen is not known. Time point reported: week 11, during vaccination. One vaccine dose held 300 ug of mutant IDH1 20-mer peptide and came with topical imiquimod. The protocol was immunoSEQ multiplex PCR, while the TCRdb copy is restricted to in-frame clones and leaves out a portion. This sample carries 40,000 or so clones, 80% to 85% of them seen once, and the ten largest clones take about 2%. Trimming took 5 bases from V and 6 from J, leaving 17 bases between them. Germline CDR1 reads LNHDA; CDR2 reads SQIVND (reference sequence). This CDR3 has 15 amino acids.

The sample was PBMCs, taken from a glioma patient whose treatment included an IDH1 peptide vaccine. The sequence was collected from a man between 40 and 49 years old with glioma. V and J are TRBV19 and TRBJ2-4; D ambiguous. The CDR3 sequence: CASSQTTGLRNIQYF. For the CDR3, the DNA is TGTGCCAGTAGTCAAACCACCGGGCTTAGAAACATTCAGTACTTC. Based on the CDR3 plus reference TRBV19 and TRBJ2-4, the full variable domain is DGGITQSPKYLFRKEGQNVTLSCEQNLNHDAMYWYRQDPGQGLRLIYYSQIVNDFQKGDIAEGYSVSREKKESFPLTVTSAQKNPTAFYLCASSQTTGLRNIQYFGAGTRLSVL.